The clone carrying this T cell receptor beta chain has just a few counts. Its antigen is not identified. Library preparation (for TCRbeta) was performed with unique molecular identifiers. TCRdb re-analysed the PCR reads in MiXCR, keeping a single row per CDR3 protein. The sample has about 200,000 distinct CDR3 sequences, 6.6% seen once; the top ten hold 5.5%. The sample comes from a study of T-cell reconstitution after alpha-beta-depleted transplantation in children. Study results and limitations: Recipient T cells and thymic progenitors that survived gave rise to the high TCRbeta diversity observed at day 60 in some patients. Several hundred graft clones that had expanded were reportedly the source of alpha-beta T cells about two months after transplant. After one year, T-cell counts and TCRbeta diversity mostly came from new T cells.

The sequencing used PBMCs, collected before TCRalphabeta/CD19-depleted stem cell transplant. The clonotype was recovered from a boy between 2 and 10 years old with acute lymphoblastic leukemia, due to receive a stem cell transplant.

CDR3 nucleotides: TGTGCCAGCAGCACGGACAGGCTGACTGGAAACACCATATATTTT. This gives the protein CASSTDRLTGNTIYF. The chain recombines TRBV7-6 with TRBJ1-3; 7 bases are shared with TRBD1. Unmatched junction bases numbered 6, after V lost 5 bases and J lost 2 bases. The germline CDR1 and CDR2 sequences are SGHVS and FNYEAQ. The CDR3 has 15 residues.